The entry below describes one T cell receptor beta chain. This record comes from a study of blood T cell repertoires in COVID-19. Study context: Acute and convalescent COVID-19 specimens originated in the United States, Italy and Spain. T cells, B-cell-depleted T cells, or PBMCs supplied cDNA or gDNA.

In the study's own analysis: Scientists estimated how many nucleated cells there were by amplifying reference gene primers. The method was immunoSEQ multiplex PCR; TCRdb's version includes in-frame clones alone and lacks a portion of them. The DNA gave D and trimming, while V, J and clone size come from that table. The table includes about 52,000 clones, roughly 91% detected once. Trimming took 9 bases from V and 0 from J; bases not matched to a gene: 6. CDR1 and CDR2 (germline): KGHDR, SFDVKD. This CDR3 is built from 14 residues. The sequence was collected from a man aged 80 or over with active or convalescent COVID-19. The chain links TRBV24-1 to TRBJ1-1; 7 bases line up with TRBD1. Sample: peripheral blood. In DNA, the CDR3 is TGTGCCACCTCGGGACAGCCAATGAACACTGAAGCTTTCTTT. This sequence encodes CATSGQPMNTEAFF.